Below are 9 T cell receptor beta chains sequenced from a single sample in a study of blood T cell repertoires in COVID-19. Using immunoSEQ multiplex PCR, the repertoire was profiled, and TCRdb retains in-frame clones only, with some absent. The sample shows about 47,000 clones, over 75% of them seen only once. The sample was peripheral blood. The source of these receptors is a man aged 50 to 59 with active COVID-19.

The chain uses TRBV3-1 (or the pseudogene TRBV3-2) and TRBJ2-7; TRBD1 might be the D (6 bases). V was shortened by 5 bases and J by 0 bases, with 17 bases between the two germline ends. Looked up from germline, CDR1 is LGHDT and CDR2 is YNNKEL (reference sequence). This CDR3 spans 16 amino acids. CDR3 coding DNA: TGTGCCAGCAGCGGTCGGGCAGGGGTAAGCTCCTACGAGCAGTACTTC. Translated: CASSGRAGVSSYEQYF.

Written as DNA, the CDR3 is TGTGCCAGCACATACGAAGGCGAGGGACAGGGGTCTAGGGGAGAGCAGTTCTTC. It encodes CASTYEGEGQGSRGEQFF. The chain uses TRBV2 and TRBJ2-1; 10 nucleotides match TRBD1. Germline-derived CDR1 and CDR2 are SNHLY and FYNNEI. Germline trimming cut 7 bases from V and 10 bases from J; bases unmatched to any gene: 22. The CDR3 spans 18 residues.

This chain uses TRBV9 with TRBJ2-5; 9 positions agree with TRBD2. Germline CDR1 and CDR2: SGDLS and YYNGEE. This CDR3 has 15 amino acids. With V trimmed by 0 bases and J by 4 bases, 4 bases remained unmatched. The CDR3 protein is CASSVVGAGGETQYF. The CDR3, as DNA: TGTGCCAGCAGCGTAGTGGGAGCGGGGGGAGAGACCCAGTACTTC.

This chain joins TRBV6-1 and TRBJ2-4; TRBD1 matches 7 bases. Trimming removed 1 base from V and 0 bases from J; junction bases left unmatched: 3. The CDR3 runs to 16 residues. Germline CDR1 MNHNS, CDR2 SASEGT. The DNA for the CDR3 is TGTGCCAGCAGTGAAGGGTGGACAGGAGCCAAAAACATTCAGTACTTC. Encoded protein: CASSEGWTGAKNIQYF.

J is TRBJ1-2 and V is TRBV5-6; D remains unclear. Trimming removed 3 bases at V and 8 bases at J, with 14 bases between. The CDR3 has 13 residues. Germline CDR1 and CDR2: SGHDT and YYEEEE. The CDR3 protein is CASSSWTRGGYTF. CDR3 sequence (DNA): TGTGCCAGCAGCTCCTGGACTCGGGGAGGCTACACCTTC.

CDR3 amino acids: CASSARRGRGVDTQYF. CDR3 nucleotide sequence: TGTGCCAGCAGCGCACGGCGCGGGAGGGGTGTAGATACGCAGTATTTT. This rearrangement joins TRBV7-2 to TRBJ2-3, with 9 bases lining up with TRBD2. Trimming took 5 bases from V and 5 from J; bases not matched to a gene: 11. Per the germline V gene, CDR1 is SGHTA and CDR2 is FQGNSA. The CDR3 length is 16 residues.

This clone has more than one count but fewer than ten. CDR3 amino acids: CATGRDRQETQYF. In DNA form, the CDR3 reads TGTGCCACCGGACGGGACAGACAAGAGACCCAGTACTTC. V usage is TRBV11-3 and J usage is TRBJ2-5; 7 nucleotides line up with TRBD1. V trimming: 10 bases; J trimming: 2 bases; junction bases outside the gene matches: 7. The germline CDR1 and CDR2 sequences are SGHNT and YENEEA. This CDR3 is built from 13 residues.

The genes are TRBV5-4 and TRBJ2-5; 10 positions match TRBD2. The CDR3 totals 14 residues. CDR1 and CDR2 from the germline V gene are SGHNT and YYREEE (reference sequence). V was pared by 7 bases and J by 4 bases, with 7 bases of the junction left unmatched. CDR3 in amino acids: CASGGQRGGETQYF. In DNA, the CDR3 is TGTGCCAGCGGTGGTCAGCGGGGGGGAGAGACCCAGTACTTC.

The chain couples TRBV19 to TRBJ2-5; D is uncertain. Looked up from germline, CDR1 is LNHDA and CDR2 is SQIVND (reference sequence). Trimming shortened V by 5 bases and J by 5 bases, and 9 bases separated the two germline ends. This CDR3 comprises 12 residues. CDR3 in amino acids: CASSFARETQYF. The CDR3 DNA reads TGTGCCAGTAGTTTTGCGAGGGAGACCCAGTACTTC.